The 24 T cell receptor beta chains given below trace back to one sample, sequenced in a study of metastatic and nonmetastatic thyroid tumors. TCRdb reassembled clones from the PCR reads with MiXCR. Counted here are over 25,000 clones, about 18% occurring once; the ten biggest clones make up 8%. Patients underwent thyroid surgery, and none had received any treatment before it. The sequencing sample was made of blood. These receptors were obtained from a female donor with papillary thyroid cancer or a benign thyroid nodule (not recorded which). Some clones in this sample may be carry-over from other donors' samples.

V usage is TRBV2 and J usage is TRBJ1-5; D may be TRBD1 (6 bases). CDR3 length: 13 residues. V was trimmed by 6 bases and J by 7 bases, leaving 13 bases between them. The germline V gene has CDR1 SNHLY and CDR2 FYNNEI. CDR3 DNA sequence: TGTGCCAGCAGCGCCAACAGGGCCCAGCCCCAGCATTTT. Encoded protein: CASSANRAQPQHF.

This clone was observed many times. J is TRBJ2-7 and V is TRBV6-1; D may be TRBD2 (5 bases). There are 13 residues in the CDR3. V lost 7 bases and J 3 bases, leaving 13 bases between the germline ends. Germline lookup yields CDR1 MNHNS and CDR2 SASEGT. CDR3 sequence (DNA): TGTGCCAGCACCAAGACGGGATTCTACGAGCAGTACTTC. This gives the protein CASTKTGFYEQYF.

This clone appeared a few times. The V call is TRBV19, the J call TRBJ2-7; a possible D gene is TRBD2 (6 bases). Germline CDR1 reads LNHDA; CDR2 reads SQIVND (reference sequence). The ends were cut back, 1 base at V and 2 bases at J, with 12 bases in the middle. The CDR3 length is 15 residues. The CDR3: CASSIGGRGTYEQYF. CDR3 nucleotides: TGTGCCAGTAGTATAGGAGGGCGGGGAACCTACGAGCAGTACTTC.

This clone was detected many times. This chain joins TRBV18 and TRBJ2-5; TRBD2 matches at 11 bases. CDR3 length equals 16 residues. After removal of 3 bases from V and 4 bases from J, the junction contained 7 bases not matched to a gene. Looked up from germline, CDR1 is KGHSH and CDR2 is LQKENI. The CDR3 protein is CASSPRLAGGLETQYF. The CDR3 DNA reads TGTGCCAGCTCACCGAGGCTAGCGGGGGGCTTAGAGACCCAGTACTTC.

In this sample, this clone turned up many times. V usage is TRBV29-1 and J usage is TRBJ1-2; D is uncertain. Trimming took off 3 bases at V and 4 bases at J, with 15 bases between the two ends. CDR1 and CDR2 (germline): SQVTM, ANQGSEA. There are 14 residues in the CDR3. The CDR3 DNA follows: TGCAGCGTTGATCCCGGCAAGGCCCCCTATGGCTACACCTTC. Protein product: CSVDPGKAPYGYTF. The full variable domain, its missing parts supplied by reference TRBV29-1 and TRBJ1-2, is SAVISQKPSRDICQRGTSLTIQCQVDSQVTMMFWYRQQPGQSLTLIATANQGSEATYESGFVIDKFPISRPNLTFSTLTVSNMSPEDSSIYLCSVDPGKAPYGYTFGSGTRLTVV.

This clone was picked up many times. The DNA of the CDR3 is TGCGCCAGCAGCTCGACGAACACCGGGGAGCTGTTTTTT. It translates to CASSSTNTGELFF. This sequence joins TRBV5-1 and TRBJ2-2, with D unresolved. The CDR3 consists of 13 residues. The V end was cut by 3 bases, the J end by 0 bases, with 3 bases between. CDR1 is SGHRS and CDR2 is YFSETQ in the germline V gene. The variable domain in full, with the rest retrieved from reference TRBV5-1 and TRBJ2-2, is KAGVTQTPRYLIKTRGQQVTLSCSPISGHRSVSWYQQTPGQGLQFLFEYFSETQRNKGNFPGRFSGRQFSNSRSEMNVSTLELGDSALYLCASSSTNTGELFFGEGSRLTVL.

This clone has a count of ten or more. A much larger clonotype is one base distant, so this may be a read error. The chain combines TRBV3-1 with TRBJ2-7; 7 bases align to TRBD1. Germline CDR1 and CDR2: LGHDT and YNNKEL (reference sequence). V lost 0 bases and J lost 8; bases outside the gene matches: 7. The CDR3 spans 14 residues. The CDR3 loop reads CASSQDRGGTKQYF. CDR3 sequence (DNA): TGTGCCAGCAGCCAAGATAGAGGGGGCACGAAGCAGTACTTC.

This clone appeared a few times. The V call is TRBV24-1, the J call TRBJ2-1; no firm D call. V shed 2 bases and J shed 3 bases, with 7 bases lying between them. The CDR3 length is 14 residues. Looked up from germline, CDR1 is KGHDR and CDR2 is SFDVKD. The CDR3: CATSDWQNYNEQFF. The CDR3 nucleotides are TGTGCCACCAGTGATTGGCAAAACTACAATGAGCAGTTCTTC.

The genes are TRBV18 and TRBJ2-7; possibly TRBD1 for D (5 bases). Trimming stripped 6 bases from V and 3 bases from J, with 9 bases between. The CDR3 length is 12 residues. Per the germline V gene, CDR1 is KGHSH and CDR2 is LQKENI. The CDR3 loop is CASSLDSYEQYF. The CDR3 coding sequence is TGTGCCAGCTCTCTCGACAGCTACGAGCAGTACTTC.

This clone showed up just a few times. V and J are TRBV12-3 or TRBV12-4 and TRBJ2-7, with D possibly being TRBD1 or TRBD2 (5 bases each). Trimming removed 3 bases from V and 1 base from J, with 13 bases in between. The CDR3 consists of 15 residues. Here the CDR3 DNA reads TGTGCCAGCAGTTTTTGGGCCAGGGAGTCCTACGAGCAGTACTTC. Translated: CASSFWARESYEQYF.

This clone was detected ten times or more. The J gene is TRBJ1-4, the V gene TRBV5-1, with D tentatively TRBD1 (5 bases). The CDR3 covers 16 residues. CDR1 is SGHRS and CDR2 is YFSETQ in the germline V gene. The V and J ends lost 0 bases and 1 base respectively, with 10 bases between them. CDR3 nucleotides: TGCGCCAGCAGCTTGGCAGGGAGTAGAACTAATGAAAAACTGTTTTTT. Translated, it gives CASSLAGSRTNEKLFF.

This clone was found many times. The chain combines TRBV5-1 with TRBJ2-1; D is possibly TRBD1 or TRBD2 (5 bases each). Germline V CDR1 and CDR2: SGHRS, YFSETQ. The CDR3 has 14 amino acids. Trimming pared 3 bases from V and 5 bases from J, leaving 12 bases between. In DNA form, the CDR3 reads TGCGCCAGCAGCTCAACGGGACCCCACAATGAGCAGTTCTTC. Amino acid sequence: CASSSTGPHNEQFF. Combining the CDR3 with reference TRBV5-1 and TRBJ2-1 gives the whole variable domain KAGVTQTPRYLIKTRGQQVTLSCSPISGHRSVSWYQQTPGQGLQFLFEYFSETQRNKGNFPGRFSGRQFSNSRSEMNVSTLELGDSALYLCASSSTGPHNEQFFGPGTRLTVL.

The rearrangement uses TRBV5-6 and TRBJ1-1; tentative D call: TRBD1 (5 bases). Trimming took off 0 bases at V and 9 bases at J, with 9 bases between the two ends. This CDR3 is 12 amino acids long. Per the germline V gene, CDR1 is SGHDT and CDR2 is YYEEEE. This CDR3 reads CASSLGQQKAFF. The CDR3 nucleotides read TGTGCCAGCAGCTTGGGACAGCAAAAAGCTTTCTTT.

This chain joins TRBV7-2 and TRBJ2-3, with D possibly being TRBD1 (5 bases). CDR3 length: 16 amino acids. Between the trimmed V and J ends, which lost 1 base and 0 bases, there was a span of 11 bases. CDR1 is SGHTA, CDR2 FQGNSA, per germline. CDR3: CASSLVAGKSTDTQYF. The CDR3 DNA reads TGTGCCAGCAGCTTAGTCGCAGGGAAGAGCACAGATACGCAGTATTTT.

This clone was seen ten or more times. This rearrangement joins TRBV5-6 to TRBJ1-3; D not resolved. Trimming took off 6 bases at V and 0 bases at J, with 19 bases between the two ends. Germline V gene sequence: CDR1 SGHDT, CDR2 YYEEEE. The CDR3 covers 17 residues. The DNA of the CDR3 is TGTGCCAGCACGTCGGACGACTTCCTTAGCTCTGGAAACACCATATATTTT. It encodes CASTSDDFLSSGNTIYF. The complete variable domain, with remaining parts taken from reference TRBV5-6 and TRBJ1-3, reads DAGVTQSPTHLIKTRGQQVTLRCSPKSGHDTVSWYQQALGQGPQFIFQYYEEEERQRGNFPDRFSGHQFPNYSSELNVNALLLGDSALYLCASTSDDFLSSGNTIYFGEGSWLTVV.

This rearrangement joins TRBV7-2 to TRBJ2-7; 8 bases match TRBD2. V shed 4 bases, J shed 5 bases, and the junction held 10 bases outside the gene matches. Per the germline V gene, CDR1 is SGHTA and CDR2 is FQGNSA. The CDR3 runs 15 residues. The chain's CDR3 is CASSSGASGSHEQYF. The CDR3, as DNA: TGTGCCAGCAGCTCGGGGGCTAGCGGGTCCCACGAGCAGTACTTC. Complete variable domain (other parts from reference TRBV7-2 and TRBJ2-7): GAGVSQSPSNKVTEKGKDVELRCDPISGHTALYWYRQSLGQGLEFLIYFQGNSAPDKSGLPSDRFSAERTGGSVSTLTIQRTQQEDSAVYLCASSSGASGSHEQYFGPGTRLTVT.

This clone was seen a handful of times. This chain connects TRBV6-2 or TRBV6-3 to TRBJ2-1, with 7 bases that match TRBD2. This CDR3 spans 13 amino acids. V shed 3 bases, J shed 8 bases, and the junction held 4 bases outside the gene matches. Per germline, CDR1 MNHEY and CDR2 SVGEGT. CDR3 sequence: CASSYWREYEQFF. In DNA, the CDR3 is TGTGCCAGCAGTTATTGGCGGGAGTATGAGCAGTTCTTC.

This clone was found many times. The genes are TRBV5-5 and TRBJ2-7; 13 bases match TRBD2. The CDR3 is 15 residues long. The germline V gene has CDR1 SGHKS and CDR2 YYEKEE (reference sequence). Germline trimming cut 0 bases from V and 5 bases from J; bases unmatched to any gene: 2. The CDR3 loop is CASSLELAGGNEQYF. The CDR3 nucleotides are TGTGCCAGCAGCTTGGAACTAGCGGGGGGGAACGAGCAGTACTTC.

The chain couples TRBV5-1 to TRBJ2-1; 11 bases agree with TRBD2. With 2 bases clipped from V and 9 bases from J, the junction kept 19 bases outside the gene matches. The CDR3 contains 19 residues. Per germline, CDR1 SGHRS and CDR2 YFSETQ. The CDR3 nucleotides are TGCGCCAGCAGCTTCCTGGGACTAGCTGGAGGGCTAGCGGGGGGTGAGCAGTTCTTC. Its protein is CASSFLGLAGGLAGGEQFF.

This clone was detected many times. The genes are TRBV7-3 and TRBJ2-3; weak D call: TRBD1 (7 bases). The germline V and J ends were trimmed by 4 bases and 3 bases, with 17 bases remaining between them. In germline, CDR1 is SGHTA, CDR2 FQGTGA. The CDR3 has 16 amino acids. CDR3 DNA: TGTGCCAGCAGCTCTTATGGAGGGGGCCGGACAGATACGCAGTATTTT. Its translation is CASSSYGGGRTDTQYF. The entire variable domain, with the rest obtained from reference TRBV7-3 and TRBJ2-3, is as follows: GAGVSQTPSNKVTEKGKYVELRCDPISGHTALYWYRQSLGQGPEFLIYFQGTGAADDSGLPNDRFFAVRPEGSVSTLKIQRTERGDSAVYLCASSSYGGGRTDTQYFGPGTRLTVL.

This clone was detected ten times or more. The chain recombines TRBV18 with TRBJ2-1; 12 bases are shared with TRBD2. This CDR3 spans 16 amino acids. J gave up 8 bases and V 0 bases, and 5 bases lay outside the gene matches. CDR1 is KGHSH, CDR2 LQKENI, per germline. This CDR3 is CASSPPGLAGTDEQFF. CDR3 bases: TGTGCCAGCTCACCACCTGGACTAGCGGGAACGGATGAGCAGTTCTTC.

This clone appeared many times. The rearrangement uses TRBV6-2 or TRBV6-3 and TRBJ2-2, with 15 positions matching TRBD2. Germline V gene data show CDR1 as MNHEY and CDR2 as SVGEGT. The CDR3 spans 14 residues. V dropped 9 bases and J dropped 10; count of bases not matched to a gene: 6. CDR3 coding DNA: TGTGCCAGTTGGACTAGCGGGGGGGCCGTGGAGCTGTTTTTT. It is translated as CASWTSGGAVELFF.

By share of the sample, this clone is medium-sized. The CDR3 region is CASSRTEGTGELFF. As DNA, the CDR3 is TGTGCCAGCAGTCGGACAGAGGGCACCGGGGAGCTGTTTTTT. The V call is TRBV6-1, the J call TRBJ2-2, with D possibly TRBD1 on 6 matching bases. The CDR3 contains 14 residues. V was clipped by 5 bases and J by 4 bases, with 11 bases between them. Germline lookup yields CDR1 MNHNS and CDR2 SASEGT.

The chain carries TRBV4-3 and TRBJ2-5; 10 bases are a match to TRBD2. CDR1 is LGHNA, CDR2 YSLEER, per germline. The junction had 10 bases not matched to a gene; V was cut back by 0 bases and J by 6 bases. The CDR3 is 17 residues long. The CDR3 reads CASSQDLLAGTGKTQYF. In nucleotides, the CDR3 is TGCGCCAGCAGCCAAGATTTACTAGCGGGAACGGGAAAGACCCAGTACTTC.